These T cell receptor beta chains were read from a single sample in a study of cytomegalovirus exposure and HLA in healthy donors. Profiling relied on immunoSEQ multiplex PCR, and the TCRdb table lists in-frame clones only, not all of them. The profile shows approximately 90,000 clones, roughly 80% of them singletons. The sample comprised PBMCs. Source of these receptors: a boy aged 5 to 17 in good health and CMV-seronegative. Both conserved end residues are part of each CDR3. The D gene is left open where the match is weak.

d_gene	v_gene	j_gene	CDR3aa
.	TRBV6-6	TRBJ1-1	CASRDRYTEAFF
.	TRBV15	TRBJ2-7	CATGAAGSSYEQYF
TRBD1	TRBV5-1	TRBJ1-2	CASSTGTGIIYGYTF
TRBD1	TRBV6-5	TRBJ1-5	CASSRQGGNQPQHF
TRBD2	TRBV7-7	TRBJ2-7	CASSLNSSGRALYEQYF
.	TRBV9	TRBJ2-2	CASSLDSGTGELFF
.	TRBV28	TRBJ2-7	CASSSTRGGNTYEQYF
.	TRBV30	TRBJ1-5	CAWWPQVSNQPQHF
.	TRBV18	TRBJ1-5	CASSPQGSNQPQHF
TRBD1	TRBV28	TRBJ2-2	CASSGRTGAFGELFF
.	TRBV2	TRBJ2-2	CASSEMEVGELFF
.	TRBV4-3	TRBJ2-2	CASSQDSTRTGELFF
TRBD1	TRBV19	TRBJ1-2	CASTGQGAYGYTF
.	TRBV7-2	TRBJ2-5	CASSDSFAETQYF
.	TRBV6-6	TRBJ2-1	CASSYQSPPQYNEQFF
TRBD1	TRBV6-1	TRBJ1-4	CASRSQGPYEKLFF
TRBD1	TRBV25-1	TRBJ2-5	CASSESGQGVGETQYF
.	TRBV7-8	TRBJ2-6	CASSLVGGAGANVLTF
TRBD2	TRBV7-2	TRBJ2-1	CASSWGGGRGYNEQFF